These 12 T cell receptor beta chains originate from one sample sequenced in a study of cytomegalovirus exposure and HLA in healthy donors. The primer mix had 60 Vbeta and 13 Jbeta primers. Here immunoSEQ multiplex PCR was the method, and the copy in TCRdb shows in-frame clones only, minus some. This table holds about 150,000 clones, about four fifths found once. The source material was PBMCs. These receptors were obtained from a man over 45 in good health and CMV-seropositive.

This clone was seen more than once but under ten times. The chain uses TRBV7-3 and TRBJ2-2; D remains ambiguous. Germline-derived CDR1 and CDR2 are SGHTA and FQGTGA. The CDR3 is 14 residues long. V lost 5 bases and J 6 bases, leaving 13 bases between the germline ends. CDR3 coding DNA: TGTGCCAGCAGCCTAAGCCCGTACTCCGGGGAGCTGTTTTTT. Translated: CASSLSPYSGELFF.

The chain recombines TRBV5-1 with TRBJ2-5; D is perhaps TRBD2 (6 bases). Trimming cost V 0 bases and J 2 bases, with 8 bases left between them. CDR1 SGHRS and CDR2 YFSETQ come from the germline V gene. The CDR3 contains 14 residues. The CDR3 DNA sequence: TGCGCCAGCAGCTTGGCGGCGGGACAAGAGACCCAGTACTTC. This encodes CASSLAAGQETQYF.

The chain couples TRBV28 to TRBJ1-2; weak D call: TRBD1 (6 bases). Germline V lookup: CDR1 MDHEN, CDR2 SYDVKM. The V end was cut by 5 bases, the J end by 6 bases, with 16 bases between. This CDR3 comprises 14 residues. The CDR3 region has the DNA TGTGCCAGCAGTATTACAGGGAGTCTAGATGGCTACACCTTC. Its translation is CASSITGSLDGYTF.

This clone has only a few counts. J is TRBJ2-1 and V is TRBV4-2; TRBD2 might be the D (5 bases). Trimming stripped 2 bases from V and 2 bases from J, with 16 bases between. Germline CDR1 and CDR2: LGHNA and YNFKEQ. This CDR3 spans 17 amino acids. For the CDR3, the DNA is TGTGCCAGCAGCCAACAAGGATTGAGGGAGCCCTACAATGAGCAGTTCTTC. Protein sequence: CASSQQGLREPYNEQFF.

V and J are TRBV5-1 and TRBJ2-1; TRBD2 aligns across 11 bases. J gave up 2 bases and V 0 bases, and 4 bases lay outside the gene matches. Germline CDR1 and CDR2: SGHRS and YFSETQ. This CDR3 has 17 amino acids. The CDR3 region is CASSLVPSGGTYNEQFF. The CDR3 coding sequence is TGCGCCAGCAGCTTGGTTCCTAGCGGGGGGACCTACAATGAGCAGTTCTTC.

The table lists this clone with a few counts. J is TRBJ2-5 and V is TRBV7-9, with 8 bases that match TRBD1. J gave up 1 base and V 5 bases, and 6 bases lay outside the gene matches. This CDR3 contains 15 residues. Looked up from germline, CDR1 is SEHNR and CDR2 is FQNEAQ (reference sequence). The CDR3 protein is CASSPTTGAQETQYF. DNA for the CDR3: TGTGCCAGCAGCCCCACGACAGGGGCCCAAGAGACCCAGTACTTC.

The rearrangement uses TRBV29-1 and TRBJ2-7; 10 nucleotides align to TRBD1. V lost 7 bases to trimming and J lost 4 bases; unmatched junction nucleotides: 4. This CDR3 is 12 amino acids long. Germline CDR1 is SQVTM and CDR2 is ANQGSEA. The CDR3 nucleotides read TGCAGCGCGAGACAGGGGGCTTACGAGCAGTACTTC. Its translation: CSARQGAYEQYF.

This chain joins TRBV5-6 and TRBJ2-1; TRBD1 aligns across 9 bases. The CDR3 covers 12 residues. After removal of 4 bases from V and 13 bases from J, the junction contained 6 bases not matched to a gene. In germline, CDR1 is SGHDT, CDR2 YYEEEE. The CDR3 spells CASSKPGQGQFF. CDR3 coding DNA: TGTGCCAGCAGCAAGCCGGGACAGGGCCAGTTCTTC. The full variable domain, with the rest looked up from reference TRBV5-6 and TRBJ2-1, is DAGVTQSPTHLIKTRGQQVTLRCSPKSGHDTVSWYQQALGQGPQFIFQYYEEEERQRGNFPDRFSGHQFPNYSSELNVNALLLGDSALYLCASSKPGQGQFFGPGTRLTVL.

V is TRBV5-1 and J is TRBJ2-7; 9 bases are a match to TRBD1. Germline V gene sequence: CDR1 SGHRS, CDR2 YFSETQ. The CDR3 loop spans 14 amino acids. With V trimmed by 0 bases and J by 3 bases, 1 base remained unmatched. Here the CDR3 DNA reads TGCGCCAGCAGCTTGGGACAGGGGGACTACGAGCAGTACTTC. Translated: CASSLGQGDYEQYF.

In its sample, this clone was seen once. The chain uses TRBV6-6 and TRBJ1-4; TRBD1 matches at 9 bases. This CDR3 spans 16 amino acids. The trim removed 6 bases at V and 8 bases at J, leaving 13 bases unmatched. Germline CDR1 MNHNY, CDR2 SVGAGI (reference sequence). The chain's CDR3 is CASRFQPGQGGEKLFF. The CDR3 DNA reads as TGTGCCAGCAGATTTCAACCGGGACAGGGAGGCGAAAAACTGTTTTTT.

This clone was observed a few times. CDR3: CASSVTRGITGELFF. The DNA of the CDR3 is TGTGCCAGCAGCGTGACTAGAGGAATCACCGGGGAGCTGTTTTTT. The rearrangement links TRBV2 to TRBJ2-2, with D possibly TRBD2 on 6 matching bases. Germline CDR1 SNHLY, CDR2 FYNNEI. The CDR3 runs to 15 residues. V lost 6 bases, J lost 4 bases, and 15 bases lay in between. Variable domain in full (rest from reference TRBV2 and TRBJ2-2): EPEVTQTPSHQVTQMGQEVILRCVPISNHLYFYWYRQILGQKVEFLVSFYNNEISEKSEIFDDQFSVERPDGSNFTLKIRSTKLEDSAMYFCASSVTRGITGELFFGEGSRLTVL.

The chain employs TRBV30 and TRBJ1-2; D is uncertain. Germline assignment: CDR1 GTSNPN and CDR2 SVGIG (reference sequence). The germline V and J ends were trimmed by 4 bases and 7 bases, with 10 bases remaining between them. This CDR3 contains 11 residues. The CDR3 is CAWISGSGYTF. CDR3 coding DNA: TGTGCCTGGATTTCCGGGAGTGGCTACACCTTC.